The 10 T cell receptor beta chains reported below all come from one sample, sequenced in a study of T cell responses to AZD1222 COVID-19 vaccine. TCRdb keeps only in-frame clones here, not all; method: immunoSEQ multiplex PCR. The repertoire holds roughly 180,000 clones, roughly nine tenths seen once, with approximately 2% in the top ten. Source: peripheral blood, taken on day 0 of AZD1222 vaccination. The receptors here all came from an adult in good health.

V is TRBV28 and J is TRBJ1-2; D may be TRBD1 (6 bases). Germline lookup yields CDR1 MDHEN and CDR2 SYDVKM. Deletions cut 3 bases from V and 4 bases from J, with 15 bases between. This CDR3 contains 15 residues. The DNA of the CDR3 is TGTGCCAGCAGTTTGACCCAGGGGTTGGGCTATGGCTACACCTTC. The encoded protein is CASSLTQGLGYGYTF.

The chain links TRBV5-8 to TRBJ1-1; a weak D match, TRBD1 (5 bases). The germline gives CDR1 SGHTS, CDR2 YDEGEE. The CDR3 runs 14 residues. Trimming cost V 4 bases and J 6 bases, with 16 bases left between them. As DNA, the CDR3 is TGTGCCAGCAGCCGGGGGAGGCAGGCTGCTGAAGCTTTCTTT. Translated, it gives CASSRGRQAAEAFF.

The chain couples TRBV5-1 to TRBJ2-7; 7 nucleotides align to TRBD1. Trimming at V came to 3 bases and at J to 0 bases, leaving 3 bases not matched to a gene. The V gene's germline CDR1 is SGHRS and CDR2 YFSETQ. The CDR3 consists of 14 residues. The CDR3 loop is CASSWTGHSYEQYF. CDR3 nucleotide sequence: TGCGCCAGCAGCTGGACAGGCCACTCCTACGAGCAGTACTTC.

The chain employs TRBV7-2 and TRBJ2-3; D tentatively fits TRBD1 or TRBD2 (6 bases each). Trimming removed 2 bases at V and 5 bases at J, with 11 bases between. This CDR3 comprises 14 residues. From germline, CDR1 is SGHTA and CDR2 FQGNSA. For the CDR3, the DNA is TGTGCCAGCAGCTTAACTGGGGGGCGAGATACGCAGTATTTT. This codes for CASSLTGGRDTQYF.

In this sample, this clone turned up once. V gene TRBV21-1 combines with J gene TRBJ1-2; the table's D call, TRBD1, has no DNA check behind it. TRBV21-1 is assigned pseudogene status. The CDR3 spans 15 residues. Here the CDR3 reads CASSIETGVNYGYTF. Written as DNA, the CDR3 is TGTGCCAGCAGCATTGAAACAGGGGTAAACTATGGCTACACCTTC.

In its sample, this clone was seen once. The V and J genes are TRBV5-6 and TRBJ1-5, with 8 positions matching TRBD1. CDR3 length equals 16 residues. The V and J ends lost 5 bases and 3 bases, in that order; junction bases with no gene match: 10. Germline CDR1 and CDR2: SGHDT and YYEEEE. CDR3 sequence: CASRFSGTGYNQPQHF. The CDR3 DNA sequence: TGTGCCAGCAGATTCTCCGGGACAGGATACAATCAGCCCCAGCATTTT.

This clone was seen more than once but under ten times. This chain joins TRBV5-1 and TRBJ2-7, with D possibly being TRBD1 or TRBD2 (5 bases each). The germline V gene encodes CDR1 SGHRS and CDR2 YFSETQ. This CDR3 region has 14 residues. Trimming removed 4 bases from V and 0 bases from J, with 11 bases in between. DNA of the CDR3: TGCGCCAGCAGCCGGGACGCCCACTCCTACGAGCAGTACTTC. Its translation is CASSRDAHSYEQYF.

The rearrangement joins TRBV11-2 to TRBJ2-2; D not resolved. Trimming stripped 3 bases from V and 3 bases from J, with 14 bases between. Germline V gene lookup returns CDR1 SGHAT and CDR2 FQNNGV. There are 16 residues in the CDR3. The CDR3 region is CASSFRTGPHTGELFF. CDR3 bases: TGTGCCAGCAGCTTTAGAACCGGGCCTCACACCGGGGAGCTGTTTTTT.

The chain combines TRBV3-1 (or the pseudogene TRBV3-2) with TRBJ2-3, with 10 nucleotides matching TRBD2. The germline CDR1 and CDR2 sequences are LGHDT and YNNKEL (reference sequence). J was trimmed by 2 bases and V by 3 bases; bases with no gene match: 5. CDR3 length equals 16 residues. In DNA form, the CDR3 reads TGTGCCAGCAGCCACCCGAGCGGGGGGGCCACAGATACGCAGTATTTT. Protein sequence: CASSHPSGGATDTQYF.

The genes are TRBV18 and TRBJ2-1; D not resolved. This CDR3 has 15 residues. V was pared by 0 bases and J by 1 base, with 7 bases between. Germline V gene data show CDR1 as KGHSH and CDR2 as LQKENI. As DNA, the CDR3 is TGTGCCAGCTCACCACCGAGAGATTCCTACAATGAGCAGTTCTTC. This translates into CASSPPRDSYNEQFF. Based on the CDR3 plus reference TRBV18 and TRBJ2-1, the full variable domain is NAGVMQNPRHLVRRRGQEARLRCSPMKGHSHVYWYRQLPEEGLKFMVYLQKENIIDESGMPKERFSAEFPKEGPSILRIQQVVRGDSAAYFCASSPPRDSYNEQFFGPGTRLTVL.